This is a list of T cell receptor beta chains from one sample in a study of post-analysis software for immune sequencing data. Each CDR3 protein is one row after TCRdb ran MiXCR on the PCR reads. The table records about 820,000 distinct CDR3 sequences, approximately 53% of them present only once. The sample consisted of blood. The receptors were gathered from a girl aged 10 to 17 with multiple sclerosis. The CDR3 runs from the conserved cysteine through the conserved F or W. The D gene is left open where the match is weak. A row's size may be missing; if present it is once, few, many or a size class.

V	size	D	J	DNA	CDR3
TRBV14	few	TRBD2	TRBJ2-1	TGTGCCAGCAGCCACCAGAGCGGGAGTTGGTCCTACAATGAGCAGTTCTTC	CASSHQSGSWSYNEQFF
TRBV12-3/TRBV12-4	NA	TRBD2	TRBJ2-1	TGTGCCAGCAGCTCTCGCGTGGGGACTAGCGGAGCGCCGCAGCAGTTCTTC	CASSSRVGTSGAPQQFF
TRBV20-1	NA	TRBD2	TRBJ2-1	TGCAGTGCTTCTAGCGGGAGGTCCTACAATGAGCAGTTCTTC	CSASSGRSYNEQFF
TRBV6-5	few	NA	TRBJ2-7	TGTGCCAGCAGTTACTCCCTTGGCGGTGCCTACGAGCAGTACTTC	CASSYSLGGAYEQYF
TRBV9	NA	TRBD2	TRBJ2-1	TGTGCCAGCAGCCCCTCCGGCGGGTTAGAGCGGGGGGGAAACAATGAGCAGTTCTTC	CASSPSGGLERGGNNEQFF
TRBV10-3	NA	TRBD2	TRBJ2-7	TGTGCCATCAGTCCTAGCGGACCGGAGCAGTACTTC	CAISPSGPEQYF
TRBV29-1	NA	NA	TRBJ2-3	TGCAGCGTGGCCCGACAGAAGAGCACAGATACGCAGTATTTT	CSVARQKSTDTQYF
TRBV24-1	NA	NA	TRBJ2-4	TGTGCCACCAGTGATTTATGGACCGTACTAGCCAAAAACATTCAGTACTTC	CATSDLWTVLAKNIQYF
TRBV27	NA	NA	TRBJ1-4	TGTGCCAGCAGTTTATCTAGCATGGGCAGGGAGGGAAAACTGTTTTTT	CASSLSSMGREGKLFF
TRBV20-1	NA	TRBD1	TRBJ2-7	TGCAGTGCTAGGGGACAGTTCTATCCCTACGAGCAGTACTTC	CSARGQFYPYEQYF
TRBV29-1	NA	NA	TRBJ1-1	TGCAGCGTTGTGGGCAGGATCCATGAAGCTTTCTTT	CSVVGRIHEAFF
TRBV7-3	few	NA	TRBJ1-4	TGTGCCAGCAGCTCGCCGGGATTGCCTGAAAAACTGTTTTTT	CASSSPGLPEKLFF
TRBV12-3/TRBV12-4	NA	TRBD1	TRBJ2-5	TGTGCCAGCGTCTCCTCAGGGGGCGCTTGGACTGAGACCCAGTACTTC	CASVSSGGAWTETQYF
TRBV7-9	NA	TRBD1	TRBJ2-7	TGTGCCAGCACCGCTGACAGGGACCCCTACGAGCAGTACTTC	CASTADRDPYEQYF
TRBV7-2	NA	NA	TRBJ2-1	TGTGCCAGCAGCTCGAGCAAAGGTGAGCAGTTCTTC	CASSSSKGEQFF
TRBV6-5	few	NA	TRBJ2-7	TGTGCCAGCGGAGAGGTATGGACGGGTGAGCAGTACTTC	CASGEVWTGEQYF
TRBV11-3	NA	TRBD2	TRBJ2-1	TGTGCCAGCAGCGAACGGGAGGTAGCCTACAATGAGCAGTTCTTC	CASSEREVAYNEQFF
TRBV20-1	NA	NA	TRBJ2-1	TGCAGTGCTAGTGGGACCATGGATGAGCAGTTCTTC	CSASGTMDEQFF
TRBV27	NA	NA	TRBJ1-2	TGTGCCAGCAGACGACCGGAAGGGGGAGAGTATGGCTACACCTTC	CASRRPEGGEYGYTF